A selection of T cell receptor beta chains follows, all from one sample in a study of T cells in Graves' hyperthyroidism and ophthalmopathy. One entry per CDR3 protein results from TCRdb running MiXCR on the multiplex PCR reads. This table has 800,000 or so distinct CDR3 sequences, about two fifths appearing once. Sequencing was performed on blood. The receptors shown here come from a man aged 18 to 30 with Graves' hyperthyroidism. The CDR3 runs from the conserved cysteine through the conserved F or W. D genes are given only for firm matches. Only some rows state a clone size, as once, few, many or a class for expanded clones.

>TRBV10-3|13|.|TRBJ2-7|once
TGTGCCAGCAGTTACGACAGGTTCTACGAGCAGTACTTC
CASSYDRFYEQYF
>TRBV20-1|11|.|TRBJ2-2|.
TGCAGTGTACCAGACACCGGGGAGCTGTTTTTT
CSVPDTGELFF
>TRBV6-1|15|.|TRBJ1-1|.
TGTGCCAGCAGTTATTATCAGGGGCAGGACACTGAAGCTTTCTTT
CASSYYQGQDTEAFF
>TRBV7-2|16|TRBD2|TRBJ2-5|.
TGCGCCAGCGCTCTCGCGGCTAGCGGGAGCGGGGAGACCCAGTACTTC
CASALAASGSGETQYF
>TRBV25-1|12|TRBD1|TRBJ1-4|many
TGTGCCAGCAGCGCCGGACAGGGAGGTCTGTTTTTT
CASSAGQGGLFF
>TRBV7-2|15|TRBD1|TRBJ2-5|.
TGTGCCAGCATCCCGGGACAGAAACTAAAAGAGACCCAGTACTTC
CASIPGQKLKETQYF
>TRBV15|15|TRBD1|TRBJ1-5|.
TGTGCCACCAGCAGGGGACAGAGCTCCTATCAGCCCCAGCATTTT
CATSRGQSSYQPQHF
>TRBV20-1|14|.|TRBJ2-7|.
TGCAGTGCTTGTAACCGGGAAGGGGTCTACGAGCAGTACTTC
CSACNREGVYEQYF
>TRBV6-5|16|.|TRBJ1-2|few
TGTGCCAGCAGTGGGGGTGGGCAGGGGATTTACTATGGCTACACCTTC
CASSGGGQGIYYGYTF
>TRBV12-3/TRBV12-4|14|.|TRBJ1-1|few
TGTGCCAGCAGAACGGGACGGCCGAACACTGAAGCTTTCTTT
CASRTGRPNTEAFF
>TRBV27|13|.|TRBJ1-1|few
TGTGCCAGCAGTAGGACAACCGGGACAGAAGCTTTCTTT
CASSRTTGTEAFF
>TRBV7-6|13|.|TRBJ1-1|few
TGTGCCAGCAGCTTAAATGTAATCACTGAAGCTTTCTTT
CASSLNVITEAFF
>TRBV2|15|TRBD1|TRBJ1-1|few
TGTGCCAGCTCGGCTACCTTGAGACAGGGGGCGAAAGCTTTCTTT
CASSATLRQGAKAFF
>TRBV25-1|15|.|TRBJ2-7|.
TGTGCCAGCTCCCTCTGGGGGGGGGGCTTGTACGAGCAGTACTTC
CASSLWGGGLYEQYF
>TRBV2|14|TRBD2|TRBJ2-7|.
TGTGCCAGCAGTGAATTGGCGGGAGCGGGCGAGCAGTACTTC
CASSELAGAGEQYF
>TRBV11-2|12|.|TRBJ2-7|.
TGTGCCAGCAGCTTTAGCAGGGAAGAGCAGTACTTC
CASSFSREEQYF
>TRBV19|15|.|TRBJ1-5|.
TGTGCCAGTAGTATGGACAGCTTTTTCGATCAGCCCCAGCATTTT
CASSMDSFFDQPQHF
>TRBV7-9|14|.|TRBJ1-1|few
TGTGCCAGCAGCTTAGCGGGCCGAGGCCCTGAAGCTTTCTTT
CASSLAGRGPEAFF
>TRBV24-1|13|.|TRBJ1-1|many
TGTGCCACCAGTGATCGGAAAACGGTCGACGCTTTCTTT
CATSDRKTVDAFF
>TRBV24-1|16|.|TRBJ2-2|.
TGTGCCACCAGTGATTTTATAAAGGGTAGTACCGGGGAGCTGTTTTTT
CATSDFIKGSTGELFF
>TRBV6-4|15|TRBD1|TRBJ1-4|.
TGTGCCAGCAGTGCAGGGGACAGCGGTAATGAAAAACTGTTTTTT
CASSAGDSGNEKLFF
>TRBV7-8|13|.|TRBJ2-2|.
TGTGCCAGCAGCTTAGAAAGGGGCGGGGAGCTGTTTTTT
CASSLERGGELFF
>TRBV29-1|16|TRBD1|TRBJ2-6|.
TGCAGCGTTGAGGATATTGGGACAGCTGGGGCCAACGTCCTGACTTTC
CSVEDIGTAGANVLTF
>TRBV24-1|15|TRBD2|TRBJ2-2|many
TGTGCCACCAGTGCCACGACTAGCAACACCGGGGAGCTGTTTTTT
CATSATTSNTGELFF
>TRBV7-9|15|.|TRBJ2-7|few
TGTGCCAGCAGCTTAGAAGTGCTAGCCAGCTACGAGCAGTACTTC
CASSLEVLASYEQYF
>TRBV2|13|.|TRBJ1-2|many
TGTGCCAGCAGTGAAACCAGGACATATGGCTACACCTTC
CASSETRTYGYTF
>TRBV10-3|13|TRBD1|TRBJ2-7|.
TGTGCCCCGCCGGACAGGGACACCTACGAGCAGTACTTC
CAPPDRDTYEQYF
>TRBV4-1|15|TRBD1|TRBJ1-1|few
TGCGCCAGCAGCCAACGGGACAGGGCGGACACTGAAGCTTTCTTT
CASSQRDRADTEAFF
>TRBV9|15|TRBD1|TRBJ1-1|.
TGTGCCAGCAGCGCCCCACCGACAGGGAGCACTGAAGCTTTCTTT
CASSAPPTGSTEAFF
>TRBV29-1|14|.|TRBJ1-1|.
TGCAGCGTTCTCTTAGAGGGGGGCCAGACTGAAGCTTTCTTT
CSVLLEGGQTEAFF
>TRBV6-6|16|.|TRBJ2-6|.
TGTGCCAGCAGTTACTCACAGCACTCTGGGGCCAACGTCCTGACTTTC
CASSYSQHSGANVLTF
>TRBV10-3|13|.|TRBJ1-5|.
TGTGCCATCAGTAGGGGCGTGGAAGAGACCCAGCATTTT
CAISRGVEETQHF